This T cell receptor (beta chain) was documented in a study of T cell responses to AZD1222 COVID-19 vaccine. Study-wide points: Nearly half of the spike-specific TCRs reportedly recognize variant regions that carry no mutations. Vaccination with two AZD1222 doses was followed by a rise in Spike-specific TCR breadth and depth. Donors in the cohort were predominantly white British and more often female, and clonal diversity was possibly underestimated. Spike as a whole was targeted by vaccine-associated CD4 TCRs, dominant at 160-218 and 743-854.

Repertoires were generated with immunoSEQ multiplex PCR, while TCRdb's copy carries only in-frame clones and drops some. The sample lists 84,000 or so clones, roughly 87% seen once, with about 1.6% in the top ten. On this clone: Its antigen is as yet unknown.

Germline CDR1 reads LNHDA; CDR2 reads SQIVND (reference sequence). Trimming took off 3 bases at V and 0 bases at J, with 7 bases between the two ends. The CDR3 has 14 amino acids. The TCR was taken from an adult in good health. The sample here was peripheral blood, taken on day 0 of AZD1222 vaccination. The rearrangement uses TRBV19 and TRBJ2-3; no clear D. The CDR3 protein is CASSMPLSTDTQYF. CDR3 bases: TGTGCCAGTAGTATGCCTTTAAGCACAGATACGCAGTATTTT.